What follows are 16 T cell receptor beta chains derived from one specimen sequenced in a study of T cell responses to AZD1222 COVID-19 vaccine. Data came from immunoSEQ multiplex PCR; TCRdb stores just in-frame clones and leaves some out. The sample yields about 150,000 clones, 90% seen once. Sample: peripheral blood, taken 28 days after the second AZD1222 dose. The receptors were gathered from an adult who received the AZD1222 COVID-19 vaccine.

The chain uses TRBV12-3 or TRBV12-4 and TRBJ1-6; tentatively, D is TRBD1 (6 bases). V was shortened by 5 bases and J by 11 bases, with 10 bases between the two germline ends. The CDR3 contains 12 residues. The CDR3 bases are TGTGCCAGCAGTACAGGGTTTGCACCCCTCCACTTT. Its protein product is CASSTGFAPLHF.

This sequence joins TRBV5-1 and TRBJ2-3, with 15 bases aligning to TRBD2. This CDR3 spans 17 amino acids. After removal of 4 bases from V and 4 bases from J, the junction contained 7 bases not matched to a gene. CDR1 and CDR2 (germline): SGHRS, YFSETQ. The CDR3, as DNA: TGCGCCAGCAGCCCTGGACTAGCGGGAGGGCCCGCAGATACGCAGTATTTT. It codes for CASSPGLAGGPADTQYF.

The J gene is TRBJ1-6, the V gene TRBV27; 7 nucleotides agree with TRBD1. CDR1 MNHEY and CDR2 SMNVEV come from the germline V gene (reference sequence). The CDR3 spans 14 residues. The V and J ends lost 3 bases and 5 bases, in that order; junction bases with no gene match: 1. For the CDR3, the DNA is TGTGCCAGCAGTTTGGACAGGAATAATTCACCCCTCCACTTT. It yields the protein CASSLDRNNSPLHF.

This chain links TRBV24-1 with TRBJ2-2, with 14 bases aligning to TRBD2. Germline CDR1 is KGHDR and CDR2 is SFDVKD. This CDR3 comprises 16 residues. V trimming: 5 bases; J trimming: 5 bases; junction bases outside the gene matches: 3. This chain's CDR3 is CATSGGLAGGTGELFF. CDR3 nucleotides: TGTGCCACCAGTGGTGGACTAGCGGGAGGTACCGGGGAGCTGTTTTTT.

The chain combines TRBV28 with TRBJ2-7; a possible D gene is TRBD1 (5 bases). The ends were cut back, 5 bases at V and 5 bases at J, with 16 bases in the middle. The germline gives CDR1 MDHEN, CDR2 SYDVKM. The CDR3 runs to 14 residues. The DNA for the CDR3 is TGTGCCAGCAGTCCACCGGCAGGGAAGAACGAGCAGTACTTC. The encoded protein is CASSPPAGKNEQYF. Supplemented by reference TRBV28 and TRBJ2-7, the full variable domain reads DVKVTQSSRYLVKRTGEKVFLECVQDMDHENMFWYRQDPGLGLRLIYFSYDVKMKEKGDIPEGYSVSREKKERFSLILESASTNQTSMYLCASSPPAGKNEQYFGPGTRLTVT.

The chain is built from TRBV15 and TRBJ2-7; possibly TRBD2 for D (6 bases). The CDR3 runs 13 residues. The germline CDR1 and CDR2 sequences are LNHNV and YYDKDF (reference sequence). V was cut by 5 bases and J by 3 bases, with 11 bases left in between. Here the CDR3 DNA reads TGTGCCACCAGCTACCCGGGAGACTACGAGCAGTACTTC. It encodes CATSYPGDYEQYF. The variable domain in full, completed from reference TRBV15 and TRBJ2-7, reads DAMVIQNPRYQVTQFGKPVTLSCSQTLNHNVMYWYQQKSSQAPKLLFHYYDKDFNNEADTPDNFQSRRPNTSFCFLDIRSPGLGDTAMYLCATSYPGDYEQYFGPGTRLTVT.

The chain joins TRBV18 to TRBJ1-5; 8 nucleotides align to TRBD1. The germline gives CDR1 KGHSH, CDR2 LQKENI. V gave up 0 bases and J gave up 3 bases; unmatched junction bases: 4. The CDR3 contains 16 residues. The CDR3 DNA reads as TGTGCCAGCTCACCACCGCAGGGGGCCTTCAATCAGCCCCAGCATTTT. This sequence encodes CASSPPQGAFNQPQHF.

This chain links TRBV6-5 with TRBJ2-7; 9 positions agree with TRBD1. Germline-derived CDR1 and CDR2 are MNHEY and SVGAGI. The V segment lost 6 bases and the J segment 2 bases; nucleotides outside the gene matches: 5. The CDR3 extends over 14 amino acids. The CDR3 spells CASSQTGGTYEQYF. The CDR3 DNA is TGTGCCAGCAGCCAAACAGGGGGCACCTACGAGCAGTACTTC.

In regard to this clone: The sample carries other DNA sequences with the same CDR3. CDR3 in amino acids: CASSLGGNYGYTF. DNA for the CDR3: TGTGCCAGCAGCCTTGGGGGGAACTATGGCTACACCTTC. The chain joins TRBV7-9 to TRBJ1-2, with D perhaps matching TRBD1 (5 bases). Trimming shortened V by 5 bases and J by 2 bases, and 9 bases separated the two germline ends. The length of the CDR3 is 13 residues. The germline V gene encodes CDR1 SEHNR and CDR2 FQNEAQ (reference sequence). The full variable domain, with the rest looked up from reference TRBV7-9 and TRBJ1-2, is DTGVSQNPRHKITKRGQNVTFRCDPISEHNRLYWYRQTLGQGPEFLTYFQNEAQLEKSRLLSDRFSAERPKGSFSTLEIQRTEQGDSAMYLCASSLGGNYGYTFGSGTRLTVV.

The chain carries TRBV29-1 and TRBJ2-1; 7 bases are shared with TRBD1. The V and J ends lost 7 bases and 5 bases, in that order; junction bases with no gene match: 11. Germline loops: CDR1 SQVTM, CDR2 ANQGSEA. This CDR3 has 14 residues. The CDR3: CSAGIGGRDNEQFF. The DNA for the CDR3 is TGCAGCGCTGGGATAGGGGGCCGGGACAATGAGCAGTTCTTC.

The genes are TRBV7-9 and TRBJ1-3, with D possibly matching TRBD1 (5 bases). The CDR3 spans 14 residues. Germline-derived CDR1 and CDR2 are SEHNR and FQNEAQ (reference sequence). V was shortened by 5 bases and J by 4 bases, with 12 bases between the two germline ends. CDR3 nucleotides: TGTGCCAGCAGCGGGGGGGTTGCCGGAAACACCATATATTTT. Translating it yields CASSGGVAGNTIYF.

The CDR3 region is CASRSRPYELGGDQPQHF. The DNA of the CDR3 is TGTGCAAGTCGCTCAAGACCGTACGAGTTAGGAGGGGATCAGCCCCAGCATTTT. The V and J genes are TRBV12-2 and TRBJ1-5. TRBV12-2 is flagged as a pseudogene. CDR3 length: 18 residues.

The chain combines TRBV5-1 with TRBJ2-7; possible D gene TRBD1, 6 bases. CDR3 size: 14 residues. CDR1 is SGHRS, CDR2 YFSETQ, per germline. Trimming left V 3 bases short and J 3 bases short, with 13 bases between. This chain's CDR3 is CASSSGTSSYEQYF. CDR3 sequence (DNA): TGCGCCAGCAGCTCCGGGACATCGAGCTACGAGCAGTACTTC. Based on the CDR3 plus reference TRBV5-1 and TRBJ2-7, the full variable domain is KAGVTQTPRYLIKTRGQQVTLSCSPISGHRSVSWYQQTPGQGLQFLFEYFSETQRNKGNFPGRFSGRQFSNSRSEMNVSTLELGDSALYLCASSSGTSSYEQYFGPGTRLTVT.

The chain joins TRBV7-8 to TRBJ2-1; the match to TRBD2 covers 12 bases. The CDR3 spans 21 residues. Germline V gene sequence: CDR1 SGHVS, CDR2 FQNEAQ. V dropped 1 base and J dropped 0; count of bases not matched to a gene: 13. The CDR3 is CASSLERPGLAGRYSYNEQFF. The CDR3 DNA is TGTGCCAGCAGCTTAGAGCGCCCCGGACTAGCGGGGAGATACTCCTACAATGAGCAGTTCTTC.

The chain carries TRBV28 and TRBJ2-3; the D is unclear. CDR3 size: 15 residues. Trimming shortened V by 5 bases and J by 2 bases, and 14 bases separated the two germline ends. Germline loops: CDR1 MDHEN, CDR2 SYDVKM. As DNA, the CDR3 is TGTGCCAGCAGTCTTTCCCGCCAGTCCACAGATACGCAGTATTTT. This gives the protein CASSLSRQSTDTQYF.

The V gene is TRBV24-1, the J gene TRBJ1-2, with a weak D call TRBD1 (5 bases). CDR1 is KGHDR and CDR2 is SFDVKD in the germline V gene. Deletions cut 4 bases from V and 8 bases from J, with 16 bases between. The CDR3 covers 14 residues. CDR3 in amino acids: CATSDTVGGEGYTF. For the CDR3, the DNA is TGTGCCACCAGTGACACCGTTGGGGGGGAAGGCTACACCTTC.